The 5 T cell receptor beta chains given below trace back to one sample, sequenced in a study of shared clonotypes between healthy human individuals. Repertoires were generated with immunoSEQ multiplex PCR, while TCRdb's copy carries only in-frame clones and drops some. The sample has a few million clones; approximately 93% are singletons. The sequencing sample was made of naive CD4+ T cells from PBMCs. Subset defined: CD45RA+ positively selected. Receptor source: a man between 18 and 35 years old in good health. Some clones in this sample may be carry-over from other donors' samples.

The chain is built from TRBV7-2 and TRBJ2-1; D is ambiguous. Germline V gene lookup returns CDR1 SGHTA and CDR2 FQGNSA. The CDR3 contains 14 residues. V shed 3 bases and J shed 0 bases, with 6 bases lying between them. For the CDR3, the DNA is TGTGCCAGCAGCTTGGAAGTCTCCTACAATGAGCAGTTCTTC. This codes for CASSLEVSYNEQFF.

CDR3 sequence (DNA): TGCGCCAGCAGCTTGGGCGGGCGGACCTCTGGGGCCAACGTCCTGACTTTC. Its protein product is CASSLGGRTSGANVLTF. The V call is TRBV5-1, the J call TRBJ2-6; D may be TRBD2 (5 bases). This CDR3 contains 17 residues. Germline V gene sequence: CDR1 SGHRS, CDR2 YFSETQ. Trimming removed 0 bases at V and 0 bases at J, with 10 bases between.

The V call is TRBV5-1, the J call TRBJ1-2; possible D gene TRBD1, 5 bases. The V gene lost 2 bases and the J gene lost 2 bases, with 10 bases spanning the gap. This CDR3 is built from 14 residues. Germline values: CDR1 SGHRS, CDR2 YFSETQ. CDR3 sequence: CASSFRWGNYGYTF. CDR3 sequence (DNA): TGCGCCAGCAGCTTCCGGTGGGGCAACTATGGCTACACCTTC.

For the CDR3, the DNA is TGTGCCAGCAGCTTAAGGGCCAAGCGAAATGAGCAGTTCTTC. It yields the protein CASSLRAKRNEQFF. The V and J genes are TRBV7-2 and TRBJ2-1; D not certain. The germline V gene encodes CDR1 SGHTA and CDR2 FQGNSA. This CDR3 is 14 amino acids long. Trimming took 2 bases from V and 7 from J, leaving 12 bases between them.

Here the CDR3 reads CASSLYTSGGQETQYF. In DNA, the CDR3 is TGTGCCAGCAGTTTATACACTAGCGGGGGACAAGAGACCCAGTACTTC. The V call is TRBV28, the J call TRBJ2-5; 11 bases fit TRBD2. V shed 1 base, J shed 2 bases, and the junction held 3 bases outside the gene matches. CDR3 size: 16 residues. The V gene's germline CDR1 is MDHEN and CDR2 SYDVKM. The variable domain in full, with the rest retrieved from reference TRBV28 and TRBJ2-5, is DVKVTQSSRYLVKRTGEKVFLECVQDMDHENMFWYRQDPGLGLRLIYFSYDVKMKEKGDIPEGYSVSREKKERFSLILESASTNQTSMYLCASSLYTSGGQETQYFGPGTRLLVL.